The text below deals with one T cell receptor beta chain. The antigen remains unidentified. The data are from a study of cytomegalovirus exposure and HLA in healthy donors. General study results and limits: Generally TCR sequences proved uncommon, though certain public TCRs appeared in numerous donors. Sequence variants that were highly shared formed a cluster that was likely a sequencing artifact. Reports credit the classifier with highly specific, highly sensitive diagnosis of cytomegalovirus status.

Germline V gene data show CDR1 as SGHAT and CDR2 as FQNNGV. This CDR3 is built from 15 residues. V lost 1 base, J lost 0 bases, and 10 bases lay in between. Amplification used 60 Vbeta primers and 13 Jbeta primers. Only in-frame clones appear in the TCRdb table, and some are missing; sequencing was by immunoSEQ multiplex PCR. In the table there are about 130,000 clones, 80% to 85% of which are singletons. Sequenced sample: PBMCs. The V gene is TRBV11-2, the J gene TRBJ2-7; D is uncertain. This receptor was identified in a young man in good health and CMV-seronegative. CDR3 in amino acids: CASSLAGRSSYEQYF. Written as DNA, the CDR3 is TGTGCCAGCAGCTTAGCAGGAAGAAGCTCCTACGAGCAGTACTTC.